The rows below give T cell receptor beta chains drawn from one sample of a study of blood T cells in healthy people across ages. TCRdb independently ran MiXCR on the 5' RACE reads; one entry per CDR3 protein. In the table there are 750,000 to 950,000 distinct CDR3 sequences, 53% of which are singletons. The sequenced material came from blood. These receptors all come from an elderly man in good health. Each CDR3 is given with its conserved first and last residue. The order of the fields is CDR3 DNA, CDR3 protein, J gene, D gene, clone size, V gene. The D gene is left open where the match is weak. Part of the rows lack a size; the others show once, few, many or a class for expanded clones.

CDR3 DNA: TGCGCCAGCAACGTCCTGGGGGGAGAGGTGGAGACCCAGTACTTC
CDR3 protein: CASNVLGGEVETQYF
J gene: TRBJ2-5
D gene: .
clone size: .
V gene: TRBV5-1

CDR3 DNA: TGTGCCAGCAGCCCGATACAACAGGGGTTGGACTATGGCTACACCTTC
CDR3 protein: CASSPIQQGLDYGYTF
J gene: TRBJ1-2
D gene: TRBD1
clone size: .
V gene: TRBV11-2

CDR3 DNA: TGTGCCAGCAGTTGGGGACAGGGAACCTACGAGCAGTACTTC
CDR3 protein: CASSWGQGTYEQYF
J gene: TRBJ2-7
D gene: TRBD1
clone size: few
V gene: TRBV6-5

CDR3 DNA: TGTGCCAGCACCAAGAGACAGGGGGCCAACGAGCAGTACTTC
CDR3 protein: CASTKRQGANEQYF
J gene: TRBJ2-7
D gene: TRBD1
clone size: many
V gene: TRBV7-8

CDR3 DNA: TGTGCCAGCAGCGCAGGGGGACAGGGGAGCTCCTACAATGAGCAGTTCTTC
CDR3 protein: CASSAGGQGSSYNEQFF
J gene: TRBJ2-1
D gene: TRBD1
clone size: few
V gene: TRBV11-1

CDR3 DNA: TGTGCCAGCAGTTTGGCCGGGGGGAGGTATGGCTACACCTTC
CDR3 protein: CASSLAGGRYGYTF
J gene: TRBJ1-2
D gene: .
clone size: .
V gene: TRBV28

CDR3 DNA: TGTGCCAGCAGCTTGAGGACGGGGGCAAACTATGGCTACACCTTC
CDR3 protein: CASSLRTGANYGYTF
J gene: TRBJ1-2
D gene: .
clone size: .
V gene: TRBV5-6

CDR3 DNA: TGTGCCAGCAGCCCCCCCTTAAACAATGAGCAGTTCTTC
CDR3 protein: CASSPPLNNEQFF
J gene: TRBJ2-1
D gene: .
clone size: few
V gene: TRBV3-1

CDR3 DNA: TGCAGCGTTGAAGATACCGGCCAGACTTCCACAGATACGCAGTATTTT
CDR3 protein: CSVEDTGQTSTDTQYF
J gene: TRBJ2-3
D gene: .
clone size: .
V gene: TRBV29-1

CDR3 DNA: TGCAGCGTTGAACGCAGCTATGGCTACACCTTC
CDR3 protein: CSVERSYGYTF
J gene: TRBJ1-2
D gene: .
clone size: .
V gene: TRBV29-1

CDR3 DNA: TGCGCCAGCAGCTTGGATACGGACCGATCTGAAAAACTGTTTTTT
CDR3 protein: CASSLDTDRSEKLFF
J gene: TRBJ1-4
D gene: .
clone size: few
V gene: TRBV5-1

CDR3 DNA: TGTGCCAGCAGCCCTGGGGGGTCTAACTATGGCTACACCTTC
CDR3 protein: CASSPGGSNYGYTF
J gene: TRBJ1-2
D gene: .
clone size: many
V gene: TRBV18

CDR3 DNA: TGTGCCAGCACTCCCGGACAGGGGAAAGAGTACTTC
CDR3 protein: CASTPGQGKEYF
J gene: TRBJ2-7
D gene: TRBD1
clone size: few
V gene: TRBV2

CDR3 DNA: TGCGCCAGCAGTGAGGATTACGGGGGCGGGAGCACCTACAATGAGCAGTTCTTC
CDR3 protein: CASSEDYGGGSTYNEQFF
J gene: TRBJ2-1
D gene: .
clone size: once
V gene: TRBV10-2

CDR3 DNA: TGTGCCAGTCGAGAGGCATTAAAAAACACTGAAGCTTTCTTT
CDR3 protein: CASREALKNTEAFF
J gene: TRBJ1-1
D gene: .
clone size: .
V gene: TRBV11-1

CDR3 DNA: TGCAGCGTTGACTATGGCTACACCTTC
CDR3 protein: CSVDYGYTF
J gene: TRBJ1-2
D gene: .
clone size: few
V gene: TRBV29-1

CDR3 DNA: TGTGCCAGCAGAGTGGGAGGGACTACGAACACTGAAGCTTTCTTT
CDR3 protein: CASRVGGTTNTEAFF
J gene: TRBJ1-1
D gene: .
clone size: .
V gene: TRBV6-5

CDR3 DNA: TGTGCCAGCAGTGAACGGGAACTACCCACAGATACGCAGTATTTT
CDR3 protein: CASSERELPTDTQYF
J gene: TRBJ2-3
D gene: .
clone size: few
V gene: TRBV2